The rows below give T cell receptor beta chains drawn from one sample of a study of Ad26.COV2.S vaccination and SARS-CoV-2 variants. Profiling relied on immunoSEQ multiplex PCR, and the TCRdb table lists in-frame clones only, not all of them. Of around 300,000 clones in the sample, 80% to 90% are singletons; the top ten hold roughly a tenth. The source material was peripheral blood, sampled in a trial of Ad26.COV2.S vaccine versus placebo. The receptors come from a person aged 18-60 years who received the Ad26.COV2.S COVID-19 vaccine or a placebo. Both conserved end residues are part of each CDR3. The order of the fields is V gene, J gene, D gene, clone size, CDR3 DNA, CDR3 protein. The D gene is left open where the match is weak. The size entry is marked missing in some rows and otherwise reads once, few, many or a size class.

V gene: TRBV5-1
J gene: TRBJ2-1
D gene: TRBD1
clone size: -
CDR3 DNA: TGCGCCAGCAGCCACGGGGACAGTTACAATGAGCAGTTCTTC
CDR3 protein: CASSHGDSYNEQFF

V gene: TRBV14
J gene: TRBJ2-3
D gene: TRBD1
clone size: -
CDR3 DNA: TGTGCCAGCAGCCCGACAGGGTCCCATACGCAGTATTTT
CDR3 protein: CASSPTGSHTQYF

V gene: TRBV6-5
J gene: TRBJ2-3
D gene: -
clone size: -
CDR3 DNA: TGTGCCAGCAGTTACTCTCCACAGGGAAGCACAGATACGCAGTATTTT
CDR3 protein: CASSYSPQGSTDTQYF

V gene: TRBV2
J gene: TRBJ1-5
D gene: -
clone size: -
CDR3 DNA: TGTGCCAGCAGTGGAGGGGCAGCCCTGGAGCCCCAGCATTTT
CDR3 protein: CASSGGAALEPQHF

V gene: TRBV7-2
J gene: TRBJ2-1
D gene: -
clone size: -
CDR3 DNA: TGTGCCAGCAGCTTATCCGGGACTCCCTACAATGAGCAGTTCTTC
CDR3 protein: CASSLSGTPYNEQFF

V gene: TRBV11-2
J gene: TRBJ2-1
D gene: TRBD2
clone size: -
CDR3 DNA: TGTGCCAGCAGCTTAGACCCGGCTAGCGGTTTGGTCAATGAGCAGTTCTTC
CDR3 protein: CASSLDPASGLVNEQFF

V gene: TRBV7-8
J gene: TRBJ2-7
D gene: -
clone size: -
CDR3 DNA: TGTGCCAGCAGCCCCAGCTCCTACGAGCAGTACTTC
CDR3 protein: CASSPSSYEQYF

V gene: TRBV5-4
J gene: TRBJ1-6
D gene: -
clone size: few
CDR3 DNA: TGTGCCAGCAGCTTGACAGGGAGCTCCTATAATTCACCCCTCCACTTT
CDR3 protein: CASSLTGSSYNSPLHF

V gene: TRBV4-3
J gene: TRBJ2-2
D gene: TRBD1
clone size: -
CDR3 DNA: TGCGCCAGCAGCCCCGAACCGGGACAGGGGGCTTCCGGGGAGCTGTTTTTT
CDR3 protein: CASSPEPGQGASGELFF

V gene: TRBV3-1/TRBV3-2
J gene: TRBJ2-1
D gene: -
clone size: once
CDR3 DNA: TGTGCCAGCAGCCCCTGGGGGGCGGACAATGAGCAGTTCTTC
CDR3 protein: CASSPWGADNEQFF

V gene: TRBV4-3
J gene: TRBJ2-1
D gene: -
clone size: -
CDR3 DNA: TGCGCCAGCAGCCGTGGCATCAACTCCTACAATGAGCAGTTCTTC
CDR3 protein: CASSRGINSYNEQFF

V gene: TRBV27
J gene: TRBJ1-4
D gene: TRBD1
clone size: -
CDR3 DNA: TGTGCCAGCAGTTTATCCCAGGGCAGGGGGGAAAAACTGTTTTTT
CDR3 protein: CASSLSQGRGEKLFF

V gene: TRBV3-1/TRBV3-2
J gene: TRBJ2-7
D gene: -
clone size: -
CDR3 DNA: TGTGCCAGCCGAAGCGATGGATTATCCGAGCAGTACTTC
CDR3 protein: CASRSDGLSEQYF

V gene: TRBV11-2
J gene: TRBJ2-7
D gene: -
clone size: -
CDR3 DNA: TGTGCCAGCAGCTTAGCTCGCGTCGTACCGTACGAGCAGTACTTC
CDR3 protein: CASSLARVVPYEQYF

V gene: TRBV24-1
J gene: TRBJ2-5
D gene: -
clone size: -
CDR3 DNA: TGTGCCACCAGTTCCAGGGGCGAGACCCAGTACTTC
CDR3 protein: CATSSRGETQYF

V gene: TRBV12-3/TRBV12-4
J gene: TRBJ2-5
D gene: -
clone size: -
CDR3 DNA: TGTGCCAGCAGTTTGACAGCTTGGGAGACCCAGTACTTC
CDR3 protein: CASSLTAWETQYF

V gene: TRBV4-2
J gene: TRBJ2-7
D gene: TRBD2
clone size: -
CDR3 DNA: TGTGCCAGCAGCCAAGATCCGGGAGGGGAGTACGAGCAGTACTTC
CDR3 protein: CASSQDPGGEYEQYF

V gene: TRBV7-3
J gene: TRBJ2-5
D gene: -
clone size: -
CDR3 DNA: TGTGCCAGCAGCCAGGGACTGAACTTGGGACAAGAGACCCAGTACTTC
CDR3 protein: CASSQGLNLGQETQYF

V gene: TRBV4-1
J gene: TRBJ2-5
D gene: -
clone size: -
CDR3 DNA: TGCGCCAGCAGCCAACCGGGAGCCCAGGAGACCCAGTACTTC
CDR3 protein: CASSQPGAQETQYF

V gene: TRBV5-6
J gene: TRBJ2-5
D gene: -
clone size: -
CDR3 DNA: TGTGCCAGCAGCACAGGGACTCCCGACATCCAAGAGACCCAGTACTTC
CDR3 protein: CASSTGTPDIQETQYF

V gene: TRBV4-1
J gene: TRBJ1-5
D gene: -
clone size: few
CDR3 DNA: TGCGCCAGCAGCCAAGGCCAGGGGAATCAGCCCCAGCATTTT
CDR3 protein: CASSQGQGNQPQHF

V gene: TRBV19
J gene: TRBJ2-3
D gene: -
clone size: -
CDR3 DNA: TGTGCCAGTAGCCGACTTAGAGATACGCAGTATTTT
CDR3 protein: CASSRLRDTQYF

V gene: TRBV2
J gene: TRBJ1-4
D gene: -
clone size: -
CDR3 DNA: TGTGCCAGTAATCCTTTCCGACAGACAACTAATGAAAAACTGTTTTTT
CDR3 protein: CASNPFRQTTNEKLFF

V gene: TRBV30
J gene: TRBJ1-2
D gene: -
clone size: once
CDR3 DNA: TGTGCCTGGATGCCAGAGGGGGTCCCTTATGGCTACACCTTC
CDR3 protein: CAWMPEGVPYGYTF

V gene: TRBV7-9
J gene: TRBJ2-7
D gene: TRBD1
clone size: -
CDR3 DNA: TGTGCCAGCAGCCCCGGGACAGATTACGAGCAGTACTTC
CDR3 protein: CASSPGTDYEQYF

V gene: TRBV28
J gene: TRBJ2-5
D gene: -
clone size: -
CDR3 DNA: TGTGCCAGCCGTCTCTTGAGGGGTAACCAAGAGACCCAGTACTTC
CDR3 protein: CASRLLRGNQETQYF

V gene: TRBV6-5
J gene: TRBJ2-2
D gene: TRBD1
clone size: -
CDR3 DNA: TGTGCCAGCAGTTACCCCCGACAGGGGGCTTCTGGGGAGCTGTTTTTT
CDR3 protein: CASSYPRQGASGELFF

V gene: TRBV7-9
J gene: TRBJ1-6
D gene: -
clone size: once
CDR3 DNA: TGTGCCAGCAGCTACGACGGACCTACTTATTCACCCCTCCACTTT
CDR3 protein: CASSYDGPTYSPLHF

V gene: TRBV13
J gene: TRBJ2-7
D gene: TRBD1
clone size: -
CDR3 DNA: TGTGCCAGCAGCTACCGGGACAGGGTCGAGCAGTACTTC
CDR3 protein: CASSYRDRVEQYF

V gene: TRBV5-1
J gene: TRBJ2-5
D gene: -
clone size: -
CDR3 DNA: TGCGCCAGGAGGACACCAGAGACCCAGTACTTC
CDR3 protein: CARRTPETQYF

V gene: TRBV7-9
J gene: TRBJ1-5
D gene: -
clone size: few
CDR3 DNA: TGTGCCAGCAGCTTAGGCGCAGGGGATAGCAATCAGCCCCAGCATTTT
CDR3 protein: CASSLGAGDSNQPQHF

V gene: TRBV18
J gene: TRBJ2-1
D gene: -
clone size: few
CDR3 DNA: TGTGCCAGCTCCGCCGAGGCCGCCTCCAATGAGCAGTTCTTC
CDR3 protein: CASSAEAASNEQFF

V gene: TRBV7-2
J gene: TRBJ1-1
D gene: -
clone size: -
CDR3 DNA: TGTGCCAGCAGCACTGACTTAAACACTGAAGCTTTCTTT
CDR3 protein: CASSTDLNTEAFF

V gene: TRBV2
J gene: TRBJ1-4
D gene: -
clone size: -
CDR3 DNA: TGTGCCAGCAGTGCAGGGGTGGGCGATGAAAAACTGTTTTTT
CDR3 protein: CASSAGVGDEKLFF

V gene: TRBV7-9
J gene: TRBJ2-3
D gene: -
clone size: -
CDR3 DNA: TGTGCCACCCGGACACCAATTAAGGGTGTCAGCCCAGATACGCAGTATTTT
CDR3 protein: CATRTPIKGVSPDTQYF

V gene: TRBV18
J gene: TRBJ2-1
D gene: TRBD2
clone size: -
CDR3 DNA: TGTGCCAGCTCACCTGTCGTTAGCGGGAGGGCAGGCTACAATGAGCAGTTCTTC
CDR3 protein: CASSPVVSGRAGYNEQFF

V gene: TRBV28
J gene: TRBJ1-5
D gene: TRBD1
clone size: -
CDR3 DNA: TGTGCCAGCAGACCAGGGACAGGGTGGCATCAGCCCCAGCATTTT
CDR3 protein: CASRPGTGWHQPQHF

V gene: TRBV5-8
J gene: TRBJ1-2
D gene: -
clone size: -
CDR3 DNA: TGTGCCAGCAGCTTAGAGGGGGTCGGCTATGGCTACACCTTC
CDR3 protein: CASSLEGVGYGYTF

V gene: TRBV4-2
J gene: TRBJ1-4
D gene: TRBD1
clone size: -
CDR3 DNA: TGTGCCAGCAGCCTTGACAGGGAGGCTAATGAAAAACTGTTTTTT
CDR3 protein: CASSLDREANEKLFF

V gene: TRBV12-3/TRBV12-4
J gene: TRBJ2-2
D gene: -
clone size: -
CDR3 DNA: TGTGCCAGCAGTTTATCCGGGGAGCTGTTTTTT
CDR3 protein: CASSLSGELFF

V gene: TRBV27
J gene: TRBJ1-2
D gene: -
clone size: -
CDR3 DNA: TGTGCCAGCAGACAAACAGGCGGGGCTAACTATGGCTACACCTTC
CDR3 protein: CASRQTGGANYGYTF

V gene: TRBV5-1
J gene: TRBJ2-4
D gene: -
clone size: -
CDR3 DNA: TGCGCCACCCCAAGGGGTTCCCCGGGGTCCAGCATTCAGTACTTC
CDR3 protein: CATPRGSPGSSIQYF

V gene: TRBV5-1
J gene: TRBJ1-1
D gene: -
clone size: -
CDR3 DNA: TGCGCCAGCAGCTCGTACCTCAACACTGAAGCTTTCTTT
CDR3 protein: CASSSYLNTEAFF

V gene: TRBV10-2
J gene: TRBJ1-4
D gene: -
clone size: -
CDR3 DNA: TGCGCCAGCAGGCGGGACCCGGGGGGGTATGAAAAACTGTTTTTT
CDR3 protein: CASRRDPGGYEKLFF

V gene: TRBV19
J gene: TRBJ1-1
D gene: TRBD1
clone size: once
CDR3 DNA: TGTGCCAGTAGTATTCCGGGACAGGGTGACACTGAAGCTTTCTTT
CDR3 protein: CASSIPGQGDTEAFF

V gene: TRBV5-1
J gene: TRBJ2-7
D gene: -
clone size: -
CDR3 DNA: TGCGCCAGCAGCTTGTTCCCGTCCCCTACCTACGAGCAGTACTTC
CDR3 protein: CASSLFPSPTYEQYF

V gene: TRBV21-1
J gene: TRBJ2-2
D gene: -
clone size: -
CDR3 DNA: TGTGCCAGCAGCAAAGAGAGCGGGGAAGGCACCGGGGAGCTGTTTTTT
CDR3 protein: CASSKESGEGTGELFF

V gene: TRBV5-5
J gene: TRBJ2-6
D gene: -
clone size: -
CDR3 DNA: TGTGCCAGCAGATCAGCACCCTCTGGGGCCAACGTCCTGACTTTC
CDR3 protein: CASRSAPSGANVLTF

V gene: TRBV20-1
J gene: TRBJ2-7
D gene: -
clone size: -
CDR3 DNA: TGCAGTGCTAGTTTACCCGAGGTTTACGAGCAGTACTTC
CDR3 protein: CSASLPEVYEQYF

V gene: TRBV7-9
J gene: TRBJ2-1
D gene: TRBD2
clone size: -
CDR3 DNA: TGTGCCAGCAGCCCTCTAGCGGGGCGGGATGAGCAGTTCTTC
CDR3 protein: CASSPLAGRDEQFF

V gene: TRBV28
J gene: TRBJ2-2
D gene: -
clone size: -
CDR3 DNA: TGTGCCAGCACAGGGCCGGGGACCGGGGAGCTGTTTTTT
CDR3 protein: CASTGPGTGELFF

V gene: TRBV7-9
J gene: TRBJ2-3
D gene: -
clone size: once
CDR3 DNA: TGTGCCAGCAGCCCTGACAGGAACACAGATACGCAGTATTTT
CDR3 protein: CASSPDRNTDTQYF

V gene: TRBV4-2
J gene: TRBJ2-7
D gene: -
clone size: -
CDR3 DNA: TGTGCCAGCAGCCGGCAGGGCGCAGGGTACGAGCAGTACTTC
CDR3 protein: CASSRQGAGYEQYF

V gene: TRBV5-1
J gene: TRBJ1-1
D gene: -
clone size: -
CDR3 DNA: TGCGCCAGCAGCTTGAGTAAAGGGCCCTCGAACACTGAAGCTTTCTTT
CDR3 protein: CASSLSKGPSNTEAFF